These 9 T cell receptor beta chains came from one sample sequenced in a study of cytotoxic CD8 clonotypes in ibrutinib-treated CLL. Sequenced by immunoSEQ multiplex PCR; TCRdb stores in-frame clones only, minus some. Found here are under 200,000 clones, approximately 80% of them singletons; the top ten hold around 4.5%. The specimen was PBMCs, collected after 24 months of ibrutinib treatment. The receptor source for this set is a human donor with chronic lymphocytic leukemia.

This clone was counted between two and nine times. The CDR3 sequence: CASSGTGGLQPQHF. CDR3 sequence (DNA): TGTGCCAGCAGTGGGACAGGGGGGTTACAGCCCCAGCATTTT. The rearrangement joins TRBV2 to TRBJ1-5; 10 nucleotides match TRBD1. The germline gives CDR1 SNHLY, CDR2 FYNNEI. V lost 4 bases and J lost 7; bases outside the gene matches: 4. The CDR3 loop spans 14 amino acids.

CDR3 in DNA: TGTGCCAGCAGTCCACTAGCGGGAGGGACCTACAATGAGCAGTTCTTC. Protein sequence: CASSPLAGGTYNEQFF. The chain recombines TRBV27 with TRBJ2-1; 13 bases agree with TRBD2. CDR3 length: 16 amino acids. J lost 2 bases, V lost 5 bases, and 3 bases had no gene match. Germline V CDR1 and CDR2: MNHEY, SMNVEV (reference sequence).

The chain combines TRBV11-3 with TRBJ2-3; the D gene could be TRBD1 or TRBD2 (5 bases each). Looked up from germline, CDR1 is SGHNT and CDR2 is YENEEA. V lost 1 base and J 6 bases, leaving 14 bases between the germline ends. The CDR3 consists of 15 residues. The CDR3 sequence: CASSLGGRPKDTQYF. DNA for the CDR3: TGTGCCAGCAGCTTAGGGGGACGGCCCAAGGATACGCAGTATTTT.

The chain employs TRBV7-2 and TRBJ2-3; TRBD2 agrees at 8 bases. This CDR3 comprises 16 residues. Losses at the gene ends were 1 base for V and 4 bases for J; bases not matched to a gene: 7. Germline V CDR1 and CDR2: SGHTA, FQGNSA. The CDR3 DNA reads TGTGCCAGCAGCTTAGGGGGGAGCGGGAGTGCAGATACGCAGTATTTT. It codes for CASSLGGSGSADTQYF.

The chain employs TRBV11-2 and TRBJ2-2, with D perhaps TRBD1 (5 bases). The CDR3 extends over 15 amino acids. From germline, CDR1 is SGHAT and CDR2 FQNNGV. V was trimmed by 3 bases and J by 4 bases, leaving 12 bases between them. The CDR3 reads CASSFTGDSTGELFF. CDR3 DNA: TGTGCCAGCAGCTTCACAGGCGATTCCACCGGGGAGCTGTTTTTT.

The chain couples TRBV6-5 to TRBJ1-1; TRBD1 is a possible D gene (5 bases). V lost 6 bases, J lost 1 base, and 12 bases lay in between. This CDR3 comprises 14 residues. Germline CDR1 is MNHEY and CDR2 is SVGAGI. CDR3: CASRPPRGNTEAFF. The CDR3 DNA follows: TGTGCCAGCAGACCCCCGAGGGGGAACACTGAAGCTTTCTTT.

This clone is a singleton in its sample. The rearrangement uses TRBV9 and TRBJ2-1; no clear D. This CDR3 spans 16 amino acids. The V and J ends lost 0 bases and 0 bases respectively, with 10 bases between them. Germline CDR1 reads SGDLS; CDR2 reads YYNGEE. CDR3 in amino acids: CASSVEGMSSYNEQFF. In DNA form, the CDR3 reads TGTGCCAGCAGCGTAGAGGGCATGAGCTCCTACAATGAGCAGTTCTTC.

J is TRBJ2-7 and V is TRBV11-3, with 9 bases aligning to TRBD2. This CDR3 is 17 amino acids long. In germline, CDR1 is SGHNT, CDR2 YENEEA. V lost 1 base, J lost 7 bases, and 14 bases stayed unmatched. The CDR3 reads CASSLGSAREGPGEQYF. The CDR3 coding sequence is TGTGCCAGCAGCTTAGGAAGCGCGCGGGAGGGCCCAGGAGAGCAGTACTTC.

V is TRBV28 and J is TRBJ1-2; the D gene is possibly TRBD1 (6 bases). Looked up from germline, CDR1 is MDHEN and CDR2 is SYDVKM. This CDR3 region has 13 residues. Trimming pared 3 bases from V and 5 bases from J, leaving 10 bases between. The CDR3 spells CASSFTGLYGYTF. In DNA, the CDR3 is TGTGCCAGCAGTTTTACAGGGTTGTATGGCTACACCTTC.